The present T cell receptor beta chain was sequenced within a study of T cells in Graves' hyperthyroidism and ophthalmopathy. Notes on this clonotype: A read error may be the cause here, since a much bigger clone is one base away.

The CDR3 is 13 amino acids. CDR1 and CDR2 (germline): MDHEN, SYDVKM. TCR beta CDR3 sequences were amplified from RNA transcripts. The study used the HTBI primer set for a first-round RT-PCR of the TCR CDR3. Each CDR3 protein gets one entry after TCRdb re-called the multiplex PCR reads with MiXCR. Here the sample spans about 360,000 distinct CDR3 sequences, about 13% being singletons. Stable Graves' hyperthyroidism meant no ophthalmopathy progression within 18 months. A patient was excluded if there was uncontrolled infection, other autoimmune disease, pregnancy or lactation. The clonotype was recovered from a woman aged 18 to 35 with Graves' hyperthyroidism. The V call is TRBV28, the J call TRBJ2-7; D ambiguous. The sequencing input was blood. CDR3 in DNA: TGTGCCAGCAGTTCTACACCTACCTACGGGCAGTACTTC. Protein: CASSSTPTYGQYF.